These T cell receptor beta chains were read from a single sample in a study of T cells after yellow fever vaccination. TCRdb reprocessed the 5' RACE reads with MiXCR, giving one entry per CDR3 protein. The sample includes approximately 160,000 distinct CDR3 sequences, roughly 9% seen only once; the top ten take roughly 36%. This material consisted of CD8+ T cells sorted from PBMCs, taken 45 days after the yellow fever booster vaccination. The receptors derive from a man between 18 and 35 years old who received the YFV17D yellow fever vaccine. Each CDR3 is given with its conserved first and last residue. Each record gives: D gene, clone size, J gene, V gene, CDR3 protein, CDR3 DNA. D genes are given only for firm matches. Rows may omit the clone size; those that give it use once, few, many or a size class.

>NA|NA|TRBJ2-7|TRBV27
CASSLSIGQRTYEQYF
TGTGCCAGCAGTTTATCGATCGGACAGCGTACCTACGAGCAGTACTTC
>NA|NA|TRBJ2-7|TRBV6-5
CASSFRGSAYEQYF
TGTGCCAGCAGTTTTCGGGGGTCGGCCTACGAGCAGTACTTC
>TRBD2|many|TRBJ2-2|TRBV12-3/TRBV12-4
CASSSPTSGGQNTGELFF
TGTGCCAGCAGTTCGCCGACTAGCGGGGGGCAAAACACCGGGGAGCTGTTTTTT
>TRBD1|NA|TRBJ1-1|TRBV5-4
CASTGDSAPSNTEAFF
TGTGCCAGCACTGGGGACAGTGCGCCATCGAACACTGAAGCTTTCTTT
>NA|many|TRBJ1-2|TRBV12-3/TRBV12-4
CASSSGTNYGYTF
TGTGCCAGCAGTTCAGGAACTAACTATGGCTACACCTTC
>TRBD2|few|TRBJ2-3|TRBV4-1
CASSQVPSGGTRNTQYF
TGCGCCAGCAGCCAAGTGCCTAGCGGGGGGACAAGGAATACGCAGTATTTT
>NA|NA|TRBJ2-4|TRBV9
CASSVKFGGQANIQYF
TGTGCCAGCAGCGTCAAGTTCGGGGGGCAGGCGAACATTCAGTACTTC
>NA|many|TRBJ1-1|TRBV9
CASSPWDENTEAFF
TGTGCCAGCAGCCCCTGGGACGAGAACACTGAAGCTTTCTTT
>TRBD2|few|TRBJ2-1|TRBV13
CASSLRTSGGYNEQFF
TGTGCCAGCAGCTTAAGGACTAGCGGGGGGTACAATGAGCAGTTCTTC
>NA|NA|TRBJ1-2|TRBV7-9
CASSLAVSDGYTF
TGTGCCAGCAGCTTAGCGGTCAGCGATGGCTACACCTTC
>NA|many|TRBJ1-6|TRBV7-6
CASSPSSTGDSPLHF
TGTGCCAGCAGCCCGTCGTCAACGGGGGATTCACCCCTCCACTTT
>NA|NA|TRBJ2-1|TRBV20-1
CSASPLDSYNEQFF
TGCAGTGCTAGCCCACTCGACTCTTACAATGAGCAGTTCTTC
>NA|NA|TRBJ2-5|TRBV12-3/TRBV12-4
CASSSGSASVGETQYF
TGTGCCAGCAGTTCTGGGTCAGCGTCGGTTGGAGAGACCCAGTACTTC
>NA|many|TRBJ2-2|TRBV5-1
CASSEGLTTGELFF
TGCGCCAGCAGCGAGGGATTAACCACCGGGGAGCTGTTTTTT
>NA|NA|TRBJ2-7|TRBV7-8
CASSAAGLDYEQYF
TGTGCCAGCAGCGCCGCGGGACTCGACTACGAGCAGTACTTC
>NA|few|TRBJ1-2|TRBV24-1
CATSESRGANYGYTF
TGTGCCACCAGTGAGTCCAGAGGAGCTAACTATGGCTACACCTTC
>NA|many|TRBJ1-1|TRBV7-6
CASSPGPGTEAFF
TGTGCCAGCAGCCCTGGGCCGGGCACTGAAGCTTTCTTT
>NA|few|TRBJ2-5|TRBV28
CASSSPFEGEETQYF
TGTGCCAGCAGTTCCCCGTTTGAAGGGGAAGAGACCCAGTACTTC
>NA|NA|TRBJ2-7|TRBV27
CASSLGAGHEQYF
TGTGCCAGCAGTCTCGGGGCGGGTCACGAGCAGTACTTC
>TRBD2|few|TRBJ2-1|TRBV5-6
CASSYPGTTSYNEQFF
TGTGCCAGCAGTTACCCCGGGACTACCTCTTACAATGAGCAGTTCTTC
>TRBD2|NA|TRBJ2-3|TRBV24-1
CATSAWSGGAPDTQYF
TGTGCCACCAGTGCCTGGAGCGGGGGGGCCCCAGATACGCAGTATTTT
>NA|NA|TRBJ1-4|TRBV4-3
CASSQGGRSDAAGEKLFF
TGCGCCAGCAGCCAAGGGGGACGTTCGGACGCGGCGGGGGAAAAACTGTTTTTT
>NA|few|TRBJ2-4|TRBV28
CASSISDIQYF
TGTGCCAGCAGCATAAGTGACATTCAGTACTTC
>NA|many|TRBJ1-5|TRBV30
CAWSVAANQPQHF
TGTGCCTGGAGTGTGGCAGCTAATCAGCCCCAGCATTTT
>NA|few|TRBJ1-5|TRBV4-1
CASSQDQGQPQHF
TGCGCCAGCAGCCAAGATCAGGGTCAGCCCCAGCATTTT
>NA|NA|TRBJ2-3|TRBV11-2
CASSLGTPLAADTQYF
TGTGCCAGCAGCTTAGGGACTCCTTTGGCGGCAGATACGCAGTATTTT
>TRBD1|few|TRBJ2-7|TRBV7-9
CASSPGTGSNEQYF
TGTGCCAGCAGCCCCGGGACAGGGTCTAACGAGCAGTACTTC
>TRBD2|NA|TRBJ2-1|TRBV7-9
CASSRTSGGWGQFF
TGTGCCAGCAGCCGGACTAGCGGGGGCTGGGGGCAGTTCTTC
>NA|NA|TRBJ2-5|TRBV9
CASSVKGDRETQYF
TGTGCCAGCAGCGTAAAGGGGGACCGGGAGACCCAGTACTTC
>NA|few|TRBJ1-2|TRBV5-5
CASSLWTASNYGYTF
TGTGCCAGCAGCTTGTGGACAGCGAGTAACTATGGCTACACCTTC
>NA|few|TRBJ1-6|TRBV7-6
CASSLGAGLGYNSPLHF
TGTGCCAGCAGCTTAGGGGCTGGATTGGGATACAATTCACCCCTCCACTTT
>NA|few|TRBJ1-6|TRBV29-1
CSVRGVRNSPLHF
TGCAGCGTGCGGGGGGTTCGGAATTCACCCCTCCACTTT
>TRBD2|NA|TRBJ2-5|TRBV7-3
CASSPGLAGRETQYF
TGTGCCAGCAGCCCGGGACTAGCGGGGCGAGAGACCCAGTACTTC
>NA|few|TRBJ2-7|TRBV6-5
CASSPSNGSPSEQYF
TGTGCCAGCAGCCCCAGTAACGGGAGCCCGTCGGAGCAGTACTTC
>NA|NA|TRBJ1-2|TRBV4-1
CASSQVLGGYGYTF
TGCGCCAGCAGCCAAGTTTTGGGGGGCTATGGCTACACCTTC
>TRBD2|NA|TRBJ2-1|TRBV5-5
CASSASSGGTYNEQFF
TGTGCCAGCAGCGCCTCTAGCGGGGGGACCTACAATGAGCAGTTCTTC
>TRBD2|NA|TRBJ2-3|TRBV11-2
CASSLVSSGGADTQYF
TGTGCCAGCAGCTTAGTTTCCAGCGGGGGAGCAGATACGCAGTATTTT
>TRBD1|many|TRBJ2-1|TRBV6-2/TRBV6-3
CASSYTRGTGVVGYRYNEQFF
TGTGCCAGCAGTTATACCCGAGGGACAGGGGTAGTGGGTTATCGGTACAATGAGCAGTTCTTC
>NA|few|TRBJ2-1|TRBV7-9
CASSLVSIPSSYNEQFF
TGTGCCAGCAGCTTAGTGAGCATCCCCAGCTCCTACAATGAGCAGTTCTTC
>NA|few|TRBJ2-6|TRBV20-1
CSARDTGGRSGANVLTF
TGCAGTGCTCGAGACACCGGGGGCCGCTCTGGGGCCAACGTCCTGACTTTC
>NA|many|TRBJ1-4|TRBV20-1
CSARDLETVNEKLFF
TGCAGTGCTAGAGATCTGGAGACAGTTAATGAAAAACTGTTTTTT
>NA|NA|TRBJ2-1|TRBV6-2/TRBV6-3
CASSWVLGNEQFF
TGTGCCAGCAGTTGGGTGCTAGGGAATGAGCAGTTCTTC
>TRBD2|NA|TRBJ2-7|TRBV7-9
CASSSPGGPPYEQYF
TGTGCCAGCAGTTCCCCGGGGGGGCCCCCCTACGAGCAGTACTTC
>TRBD2|many|TRBJ2-3|TRBV6-2/TRBV6-3
CASSYGGGADTQYF
TGTGCCAGCAGTTACGGCGGGGGGGCAGATACGCAGTATTTT
>NA|few|TRBJ1-1|TRBV5-5
CASSLDTNTEAFF
TGTGCCAGCAGCTTGGACACGAACACTGAAGCTTTCTTT